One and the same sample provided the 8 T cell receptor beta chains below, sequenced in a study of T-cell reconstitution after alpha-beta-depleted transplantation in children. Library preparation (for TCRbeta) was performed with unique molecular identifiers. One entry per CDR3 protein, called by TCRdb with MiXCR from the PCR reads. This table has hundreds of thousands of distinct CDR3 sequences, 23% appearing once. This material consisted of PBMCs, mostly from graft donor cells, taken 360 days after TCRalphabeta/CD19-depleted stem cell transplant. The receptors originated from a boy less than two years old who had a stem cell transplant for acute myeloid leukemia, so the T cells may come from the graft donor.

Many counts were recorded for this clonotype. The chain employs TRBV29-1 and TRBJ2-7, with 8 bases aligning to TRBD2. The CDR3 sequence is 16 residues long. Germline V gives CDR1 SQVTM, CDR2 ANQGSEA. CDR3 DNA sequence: TGCAGCGTCCCTCCTGTCGGCGGGGGGTCCTCCCACGAGCAGTACGTC. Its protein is CSVPPVGGGSSHEQYV.

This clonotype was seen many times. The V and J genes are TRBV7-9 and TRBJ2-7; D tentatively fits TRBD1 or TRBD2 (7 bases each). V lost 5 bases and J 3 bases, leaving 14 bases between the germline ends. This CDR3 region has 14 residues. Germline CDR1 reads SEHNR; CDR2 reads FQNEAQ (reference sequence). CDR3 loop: CASSLDREGYEQYF. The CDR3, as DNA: TGTGCCAGCAGCCTAGACAGGGAGGGCTACGAGCAGTACTTC.

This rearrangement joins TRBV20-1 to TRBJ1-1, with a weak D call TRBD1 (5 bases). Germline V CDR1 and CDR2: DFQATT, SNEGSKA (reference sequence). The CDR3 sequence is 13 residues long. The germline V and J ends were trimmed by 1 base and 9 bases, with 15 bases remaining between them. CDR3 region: CSARATGGGKAFF. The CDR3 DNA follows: TGCAGTGCTAGAGCTACAGGTGGGGGTAAAGCTTTCTTT.

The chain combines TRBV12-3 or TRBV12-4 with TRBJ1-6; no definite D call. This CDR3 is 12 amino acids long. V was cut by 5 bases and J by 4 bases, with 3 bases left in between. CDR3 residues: CASSPYNSPLHF. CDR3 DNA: TGTGCCAGCAGTCCTTATAATTCACCCCTCCACTTT.

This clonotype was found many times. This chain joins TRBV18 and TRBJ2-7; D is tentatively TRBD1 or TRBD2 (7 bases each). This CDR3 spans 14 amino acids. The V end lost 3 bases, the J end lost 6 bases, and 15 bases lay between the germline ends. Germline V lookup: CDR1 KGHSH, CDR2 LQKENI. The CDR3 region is CASSPTGRDGEQYF. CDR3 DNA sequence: TGTGCCAGCTCACCGACAGGGAGGGATGGCGAGCAGTACTTC. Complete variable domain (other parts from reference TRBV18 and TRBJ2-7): NAGVMQNPRHLVRRRGQEARLRCSPMKGHSHVYWYRQLPEEGLKFMVYLQKENIIDESGMPKERFSAEFPKEGPSILRIQQVVRGDSAAYFCASSPTGRDGEQYFGPGTRLTVT.

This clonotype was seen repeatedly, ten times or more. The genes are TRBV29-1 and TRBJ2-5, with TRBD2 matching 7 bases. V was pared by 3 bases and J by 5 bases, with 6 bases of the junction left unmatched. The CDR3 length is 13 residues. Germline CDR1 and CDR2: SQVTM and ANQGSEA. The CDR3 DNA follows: TGCAGCGTTGAGAGACTAGCTGGGGAGACCCAGTACTTC. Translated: CSVERLAGETQYF.

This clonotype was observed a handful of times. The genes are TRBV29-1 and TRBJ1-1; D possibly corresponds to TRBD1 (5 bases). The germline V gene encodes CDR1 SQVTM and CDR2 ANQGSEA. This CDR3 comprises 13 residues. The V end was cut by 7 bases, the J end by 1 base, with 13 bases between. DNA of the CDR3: TGCAGCGCCTCAGAAACAGGGAACACTGAAGCTTTCTTT. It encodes CSASETGNTEAFF.

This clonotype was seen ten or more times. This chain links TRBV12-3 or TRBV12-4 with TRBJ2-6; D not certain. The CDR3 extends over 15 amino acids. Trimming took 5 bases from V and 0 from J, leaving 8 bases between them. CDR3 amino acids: CASSRTPSGANVLTF. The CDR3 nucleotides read TGTGCCAGCAGTCGTACCCCCTCTGGGGCCAACGTCCTGACTTTC.